What follows are 6 T cell receptor beta chains derived from one specimen sequenced in a study of patients and donors after allogeneic stem cell transplantation. TCRdb recomputed calls from the RT-PCR reads with MiXCR, one row per CDR3 protein. Seen here are over 25,000 distinct CDR3 sequences, roughly 38% observed once, and the top ten hold less than 85%. The specimen was blood, either unsorted or a sorted T cell fraction (not recorded which). The receptor source for this set is a human donor who was either an allogeneic HSCT recipient or a stem cell or donor lymphocyte infusion donor (not recorded which). It is not recorded whose cells these are; they may come from a transplant donor.

This clonotype has just a few counts. CDR3 sequence reads: CASSYGRGRGNTIYF. CDR3 nucleotides: TGTGCCAGCAGTTACGGCAGGGGGCGCGGAAACACCATATATTTT. V usage is TRBV6-5 and J usage is TRBJ1-3; TRBD1 matches 8 bases. V was clipped by 2 bases and J by 4 bases; unmatched bases: 4. Germline V gives CDR1 MNHEY, CDR2 SVGAGI. The length of the CDR3 is 15 residues.

The chain uses TRBV20-1 and TRBJ2-3; D is undetermined. The V end was cut by 5 bases, the J end by 2 bases, with 2 bases between. Germline assignment: CDR1 DFQATT and CDR2 SNEGSKA (reference sequence). This CDR3 comprises 10 residues. The CDR3 spells CSAHTDTQYF. As DNA, the CDR3 is TGCAGTGCTCACACAGATACGCAGTATTTT.

Only a few counts were recorded for this clonotype. The genes are TRBV10-3 and TRBJ2-3; the match to TRBD2 covers 7 bases. The V and J ends lost 6 bases and 3 bases, in that order; junction bases with no gene match: 6. CDR1 is ENHRY, CDR2 SYGVKD, per germline. The CDR3 length is 14 residues. The CDR3: CAIRKAGRTDTQYF. CDR3 sequence (DNA): TGTGCCATCAGAAAAGCGGGGAGAACAGATACGCAGTATTTT.

The chain links TRBV21-1 to TRBJ2-2; whether TRBD2, the table's D call, matches the DNA was not checked. TRBV21-1 represents a pseudogene. The CDR3 sequence is 19 residues long. CDR3 amino acids: CASSKAKEGLAGYTGELFF. CDR3 nucleotide sequence: TGTGCCAGCAGCAAAGCAAAGGAGGGACTAGCGGGTTACACCGGGGAGCTGTTTTTT.

In its sample, this clonotype was seen a few times. This chain uses TRBV7-9 with TRBJ2-3; D might be TRBD2 (5 bases). The CDR3 contains 16 residues. Germline lookup yields CDR1 SEHNR and CDR2 FQNEAQ (reference sequence). Trimming took off 1 base at V and 4 bases at J, with 15 bases between the two ends. CDR3 coding DNA: TGTGCCAGCAGCTTAGGTGATTTAGGGAGAGCAGATACGCAGTATTTT. Translated: CASSLGDLGRADTQYF.

The chain is built from TRBV11-2 and TRBJ2-1; D assignment may be TRBD1 or TRBD2 (5 bases each). V lost 1 base, J lost 7 bases, and 11 bases lay in between. From germline, CDR1 is SGHAT and CDR2 FQNNGV. The CDR3 is 14 residues long. The CDR3 coding sequence is TGTGCCAGCAGCTTAGGTGGGACCCCTAATGAGCAGTTCTTC. Translation: CASSLGGTPNEQFF.